A single T cell receptor beta chain is shown here with its context. The sample belongs to a study of blood T cell repertoires in COVID-19. Study as a whole: T cells, B-cell-depleted T cells, or PBMCs supplied cDNA or gDNA.

Trimming took 5 bases from V and 5 from J, leaving 15 bases between them. Germline assignment: CDR1 LGHDT and CDR2 YNNKEL (reference sequence). This CDR3 comprises 14 residues. TCRdb keeps only in-frame clones here, not all; method: immunoSEQ multiplex PCR. This table has a few hundred thousand clones, more than 70% appearing once. The chain has TRBV3-1 (or the pseudogene TRBV3-2) and TRBJ2-5; tentative D call: TRBD2 (7 bases). The clonotype was recovered from a man aged 35 to 55 in a cohort exposed to, infected with or recovered from COVID-19 (not recorded which). The specimen was PBMCs or T cells enriched from blood (not recorded which). Written as DNA, the CDR3 is TGTGCCAGCAGCTCACGGGGGGCAGGGGAGACCCAGTACTTC. It specifies CASSSRGAGETQYF.